This T cell receptor beta chain was documented in a study of Tregs in tolerant kidney transplant recipients. Sequenced by immunoSEQ multiplex PCR; TCRdb stores in-frame clones only, minus some. The data show 35,000 to 50,000 clones, with 95% seen just once and approximately 0.4% held by the top ten. Study conclusions and caveats: The most relevant donor-specific Treg TCRbeta repertoire apparently came from expansion with activated donor B cells.

A note on this clone: The antigen remains unidentified.

The source of this sequence is a human donor in good health. The sample taken for sequencing was Tregs from blood cultured with allogeneic cells.

CDR3 DNA: TGCGCCAGCAGCTACAGGGAAAGCTCCTACAATGAGCAGTTCTTC. As protein: CASSYRESSYNEQFF. This chain links TRBV5-1 with TRBJ2-1; tentative D call: TRBD1 (6 bases). The CDR3 length is 15 residues. V lost 3 bases to trimming and J lost 0 bases, with 10 bases between them. Germline V CDR1 and CDR2: SGHRS, YFSETQ.